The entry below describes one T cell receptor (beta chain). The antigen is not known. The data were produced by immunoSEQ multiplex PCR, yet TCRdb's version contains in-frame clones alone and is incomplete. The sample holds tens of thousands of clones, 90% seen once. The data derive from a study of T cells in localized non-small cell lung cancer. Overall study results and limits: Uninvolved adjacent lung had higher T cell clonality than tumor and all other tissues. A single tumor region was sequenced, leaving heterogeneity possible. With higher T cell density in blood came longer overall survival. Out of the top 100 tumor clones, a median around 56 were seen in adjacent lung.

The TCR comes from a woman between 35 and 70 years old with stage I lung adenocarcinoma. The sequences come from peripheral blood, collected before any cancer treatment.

The DNA of the CDR3 is TGTGCTAGTGTTCCGGGGGTCCATCAGCCCCAGCATTTT. Translated: CASVPGVHQPQHF. The chain has TRBV12-5 and TRBJ1-5, with D maybe TRBD1 (5 bases). The CDR3 covers 13 residues. The V and J ends lost 7 bases and 5 bases respectively, with 12 bases between them. Germline loops: CDR1 LGHNT, CDR2 FRNRAP.